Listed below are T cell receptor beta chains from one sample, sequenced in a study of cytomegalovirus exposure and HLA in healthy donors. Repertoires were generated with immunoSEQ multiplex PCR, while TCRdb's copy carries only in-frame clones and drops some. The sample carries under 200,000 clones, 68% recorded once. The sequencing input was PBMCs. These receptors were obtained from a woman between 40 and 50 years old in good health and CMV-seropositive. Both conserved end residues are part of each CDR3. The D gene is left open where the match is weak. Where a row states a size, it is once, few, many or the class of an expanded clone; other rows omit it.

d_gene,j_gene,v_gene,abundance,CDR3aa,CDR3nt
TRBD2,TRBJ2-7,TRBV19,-,CASSPGLAGTYEQYF,TGTGCCAGTAGCCCTGGACTAGCAGGAACCTACGAGCAGTACTTC
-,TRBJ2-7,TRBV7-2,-,CASSPRAGQVYEQYF,TGTGCCAGCAGCCCTCGAGCGGGACAAGTCTACGAGCAGTACTTC
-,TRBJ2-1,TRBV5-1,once,CASSLVLQGRSYNEQFF,TGCGCCAGCAGCTTGGTTCTCCAGGGGCGAAGCTACAATGAGCAGTTCTTC
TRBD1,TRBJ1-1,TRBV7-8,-,CASSLRTGGAFF,TGTGCCAGCAGCCTAAGGACAGGGGGAGCTTTCTTT
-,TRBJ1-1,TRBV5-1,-,CASSAPGVPEAFF,TGCGCCAGCAGCGCCCCAGGGGTACCTGAAGCTTTCTTT
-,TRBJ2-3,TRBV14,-,CASSQDLGQGTDTQYF,TGTGCCAGCAGCCAAGATCTCGGACAAGGCACAGATACGCAGTATTTT
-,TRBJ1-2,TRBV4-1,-,CASSQDQTGSYGYTF,TGCGCCAGCAGCCAAGATCAGACAGGCTCCTATGGCTACACCTTC
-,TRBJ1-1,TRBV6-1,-,CASSEASGVPSTEAFF,TGTGCCAGCAGTGAAGCGTCGGGGGTCCCTAGCACTGAAGCTTTCTTT
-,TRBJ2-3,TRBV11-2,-,CASSLGQFDTQYF,TGTGCCAGCAGCTTAGGACAGTTCGATACGCAGTATTTT
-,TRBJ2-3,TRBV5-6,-,CASSSGETQYF,TGTGCCAGCAGCTCGGGAGAGACGCAGTATTTT
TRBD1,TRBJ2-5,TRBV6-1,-,CASSEGGTVETQYF,TGTGCCAGCAGTGAAGGGGGGACAGTGGAGACCCAGTACTTC
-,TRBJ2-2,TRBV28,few,CASSLTSTGELFF,TGTGCCAGCAGTTTAACGAGCACCGGGGAGCTGTTTTTT
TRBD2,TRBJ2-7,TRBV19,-,CASSYRAGSYEQYF,TGTGCCAGTAGTTATCGAGCGGGATCCTACGAGCAGTACTTC
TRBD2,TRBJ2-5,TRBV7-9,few,CASSPGLAALREQYF,TGTGCCAGCAGCCCTGGACTAGCGGCCCTTAGGGAGCAGTACTTC
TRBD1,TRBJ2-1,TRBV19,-,CASGDSYNEQFF,TGTGCCAGCGGGGACAGTTACAATGAGCAGTTCTTC
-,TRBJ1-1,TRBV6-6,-,CASSSQVGNTEAFF,TGTGCCAGCAGTTCCCAGGTCGGGAACACTGAAGCTTTCTTT
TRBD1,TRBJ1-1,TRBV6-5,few,CASRHDRGLPEAFF,TGTGCCAGCAGACATGACAGGGGTCTTCCTGAAGCTTTCTTT
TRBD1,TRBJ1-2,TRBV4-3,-,CASSQDPRQGARGYTF,TGCGCCAGCAGCCAAGATCCGCGACAGGGGGCGAGGGGCTACACCTTC
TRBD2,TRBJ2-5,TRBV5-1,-,CASSLSSGVMETQYF,TGCGCCAGCAGCCTCTCTAGCGGGGTAATGGAGACCCAGTACTTC
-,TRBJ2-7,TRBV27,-,CASSFQNVAGCEQYF,TGTGCCAGCAGTTTCCAGAACGTCGCGGGTTGCGAGCAGTACTTC
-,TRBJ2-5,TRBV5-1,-,CASSLDPEGTQYF,TGCGCCAGCAGCCTAGACCCGGAAGGGACCCAGTACTTC
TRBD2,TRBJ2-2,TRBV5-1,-,CASSPPGLAGNTGELFF,TGCGCCAGCAGCCCTCCAGGACTAGCGGGGAACACCGGGGAGCTGTTTTTT
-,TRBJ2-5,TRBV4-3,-,CASSPGPDQETQYF,TGCGCCAGCAGCCCAGGGCCGGACCAAGAGACCCAGTACTTC
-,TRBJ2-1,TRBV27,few,CASSLAQISYNEQFF,TGTGCCAGCAGTTTAGCACAGATCTCCTACAATGAGCAGTTCTTC
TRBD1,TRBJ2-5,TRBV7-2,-,CASSPRQGQETQYF,TGTGCCAGCAGCCCGCGACAGGGTCAAGAGACCCAGTACTTC
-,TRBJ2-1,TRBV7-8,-,CASSFNNEQFF,TGTGCCAGCAGTTTCAACAACGAGCAGTTCTTC
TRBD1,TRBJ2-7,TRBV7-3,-,CASSPFGTAGPIYEQYF,TGTGCCAGCAGCCCCTTCGGGACAGCAGGTCCCATCTACGAGCAGTACTTC
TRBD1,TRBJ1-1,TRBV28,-,CASRGQGQEIEAFF,TGTGCCAGCAGAGGACAGGGTCAAGAGATTGAAGCTTTCTTT
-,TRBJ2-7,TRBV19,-,CASSGGLQQYF,TGTGCCAGTAGTGGAGGGTTACAGCAGTACTTC
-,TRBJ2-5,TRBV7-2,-,CASSSGGTQETQYF,TGTGCCAGCAGCTCTGGCGGGACCCAAGAGACCCAGTACTTC
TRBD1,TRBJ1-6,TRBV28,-,CASSLGDRGNSPLHF,TGTGCCAGCAGTTTAGGGGACAGGGGTAATTCACCCCTCCACTTT
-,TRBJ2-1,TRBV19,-,CASSRGGGGPLNEQFF,TGTGCCAGTAGCAGAGGGGGGGGAGGGCCTCTTAATGAGCAGTTCTTC
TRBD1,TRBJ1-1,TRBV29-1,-,CSVEVQGQGGAFF,TGCAGCGTTGAAGTCCAGGGGCAGGGGGGAGCTTTCTTT
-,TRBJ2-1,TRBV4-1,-,CASSQGGDNRFF,TGCGCCAGCAGCCAAGGGGGAGATAATCGGTTCTTC
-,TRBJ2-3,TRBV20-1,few,CSASSADTQYF,TGCAGTGCTAGCAGCGCAGATACGCAGTATTTT
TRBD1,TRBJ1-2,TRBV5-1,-,CASSDRGNYGYTF,TGCGCCAGCTCGGACAGGGGTAACTATGGCTACACCTTC
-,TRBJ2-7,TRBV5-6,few,CASSLGYEQYF,TGTGCCAGCAGCTTGGGGTACGAGCAGTACTTC
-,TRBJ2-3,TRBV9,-,CASSGGTLITDTQYF,TGTGCCAGCAGCGGCGGGACTTTGATCACAGATACGCAGTATTTT
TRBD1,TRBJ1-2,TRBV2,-,CASSEGWDRVRGYTF,TGTGCCAGCAGTGAAGGTTGGGACAGGGTGAGGGGCTACACCTTC
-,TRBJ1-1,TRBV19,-,CASSSQGSRGAFF,TGTGCCAGTAGCTCACAGGGTTCGCGAGGGGCTTTCTTT
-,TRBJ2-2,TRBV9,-,CASSVVRTGELFF,TGTGCCAGCAGCGTAGTGAGGACCGGGGAGCTGTTTTTT
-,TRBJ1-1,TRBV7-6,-,CASSLQDGTEAFF,TGTGCCAGCAGCTTACAGGATGGCACTGAAGCTTTCTTT